The next 4 T cell receptor beta chains were all read from a single sample in a study of blood T cell repertoires in COVID-19. Repertoires were generated with immunoSEQ multiplex PCR, while TCRdb's copy carries only in-frame clones and drops some. Counted here are about 170,000 clones, roughly 80% occurring once; the ten biggest clones make up 6.5% to 9.5%. Material for sequencing was peripheral blood. The receptor source for this set is a woman of 80 years or more with COVID-19, enrolled during active disease.

A few counts support this clone. The V call is TRBV7-3, the J call TRBJ2-3; 7 bases line up with TRBD1. CDR1 and CDR2 from the germline V gene are SGHTA and FQGTGA. V was clipped by 5 bases and J by 2 bases; unmatched bases: 4. The CDR3 consists of 14 residues. The CDR3 loop is CASSPGQPTDTQYF. As DNA, the CDR3 is TGTGCCAGCAGCCCGGGACAGCCCACAGATACGCAGTATTTT.

The J gene is TRBJ1-5, the V gene TRBV5-1, with a tentative D call TRBD1 (6 bases). The V gene lost 2 bases and the J gene lost 4 bases, with 10 bases spanning the gap. CDR1 is SGHRS, CDR2 YFSETQ, per germline. This CDR3 is built from 14 residues. The CDR3 spells CASSFGGANQPQHF. The DNA for the CDR3 is TGCGCCAGCAGCTTCGGGGGGGCTAATCAGCCCCAGCATTTT.

The chain employs TRBV7-3 and TRBJ2-3; the match to TRBD2 covers 9 bases. The germline V gene has CDR1 SGHTA and CDR2 FQGTGA. The CDR3 consists of 15 residues. V lost 3 bases to trimming and J lost 5 bases; unmatched junction nucleotides: 6. For the CDR3, the DNA is TGTGCCAGCAGCTTTCAGCGGGGGGCTGGAGATACGCAGTATTTT. It is translated as CASSFQRGAGDTQYF.

The chain is built from TRBV7-8 and TRBJ1-4; D remains unclear. V was pared by 5 bases and J by 0 bases, with 22 bases between. The CDR3 covers 19 residues. Germline assignment: CDR1 SGHVS and CDR2 FQNEAQ. The CDR3 region is CASSTRVDILRATNEKLFF. For the CDR3, the DNA is TGTGCCAGCAGCACACGGGTAGATATATTGCGGGCAACTAATGAAAAACTGTTTTTT.